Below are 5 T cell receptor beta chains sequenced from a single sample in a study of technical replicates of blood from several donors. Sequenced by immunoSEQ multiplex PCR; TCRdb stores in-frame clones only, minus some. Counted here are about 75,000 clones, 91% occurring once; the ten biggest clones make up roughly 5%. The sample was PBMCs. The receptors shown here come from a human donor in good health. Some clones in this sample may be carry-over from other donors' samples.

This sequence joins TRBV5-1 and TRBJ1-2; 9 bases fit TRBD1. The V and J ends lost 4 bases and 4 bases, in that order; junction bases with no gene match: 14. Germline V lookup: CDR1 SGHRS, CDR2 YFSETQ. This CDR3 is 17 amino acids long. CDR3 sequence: CASSPGQGRGLGYGYTF. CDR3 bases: TGCGCCAGCAGCCCCGGACAGGGGAGAGGATTGGGCTATGGCTACACCTTC. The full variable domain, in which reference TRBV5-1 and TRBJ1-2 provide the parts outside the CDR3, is KAGVTQTPRYLIKTRGQQVTLSCSPISGHRSVSWYQQTPGQGLQFLFEYFSETQRNKGNFPGRFSGRQFSNSRSEMNVSTLELGDSALYLCASSPGQGRGLGYGYTFGSGTRLTVV.

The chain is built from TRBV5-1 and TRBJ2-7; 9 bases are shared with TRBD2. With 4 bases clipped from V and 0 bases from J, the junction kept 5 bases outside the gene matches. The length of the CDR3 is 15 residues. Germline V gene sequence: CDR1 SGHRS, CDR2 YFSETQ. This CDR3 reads CASSATSGSSYEQYF. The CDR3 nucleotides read TGCGCCAGCAGCGCTACTAGCGGGTCCTCCTACGAGCAGTACTTC.

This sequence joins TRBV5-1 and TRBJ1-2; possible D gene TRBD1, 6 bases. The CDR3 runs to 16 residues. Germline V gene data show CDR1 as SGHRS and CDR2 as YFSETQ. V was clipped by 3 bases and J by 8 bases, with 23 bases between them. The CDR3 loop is CASSSPGQPHLGGYTF. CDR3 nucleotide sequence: TGCGCCAGCAGCTCTCCCGGACAGCCCCACCTGGGAGGCTACACCTTC. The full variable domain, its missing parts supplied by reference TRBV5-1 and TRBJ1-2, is KAGVTQTPRYLIKTRGQQVTLSCSPISGHRSVSWYQQTPGQGLQFLFEYFSETQRNKGNFPGRFSGRQFSNSRSEMNVSTLELGDSALYLCASSSPGQPHLGGYTFGSGTRLTVV.

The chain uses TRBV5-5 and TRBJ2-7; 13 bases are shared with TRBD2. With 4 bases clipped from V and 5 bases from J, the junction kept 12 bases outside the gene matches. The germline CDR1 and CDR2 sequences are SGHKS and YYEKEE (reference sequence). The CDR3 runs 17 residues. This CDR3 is CASSQRTSGSGAHEQYF. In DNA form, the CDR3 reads TGTGCCAGCAGCCAAAGGACTAGCGGGAGTGGGGCCCACGAGCAGTACTTC.

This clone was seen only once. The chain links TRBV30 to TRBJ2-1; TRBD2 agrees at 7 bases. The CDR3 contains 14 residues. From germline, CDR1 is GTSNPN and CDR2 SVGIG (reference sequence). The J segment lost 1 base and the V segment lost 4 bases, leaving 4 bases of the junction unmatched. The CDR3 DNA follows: TGTGCCTGGAATGGGAGGGCGTCCTACAATGAGCAGTTCTTC. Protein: CAWNGRASYNEQFF.